Listed here are 8 T cell receptor beta chains from one sample, sequenced in a study of monozygotic twins with inflammatory bowel disease. With the 5' RACE reads reprocessed, TCRdb shows one record per CDR3 protein and no DNA. Recorded for this sample: more than 300,000 distinct CDR3 sequences. The sequencing sample was made of blood. These receptors all stem from a human donor with ulcerative colitis or Crohn's disease, or a healthy co-twin of an affected twin (not recorded which).

This rearrangement joins TRBV12-3 or TRBV12-4 to TRBJ2-2. The CDR3 loop spans 15 amino acids. CDR3 amino acids: CASSLSLGSHGELFF.

This chain uses TRBV20-1 with TRBJ1-6; TCRdb returns TRBD1, unconfirmable since there is no DNA. Germline values: CDR1 DFQATT, CDR2 SNEGSKA (reference sequence). The CDR3 extends over 16 amino acids. CDR3 protein: CSARVSGASYNSPLHF.

The gene calls are TRBV7-2 and TRBJ1-4; TCRdb returns TRBD1, unconfirmable since there is no DNA. Germline V gene lookup returns CDR1 SGHTA and CDR2 FQGNSA. The CDR3 covers 17 residues. The CDR3 loop reads CASSLVTGSATNEKLFF.

V gene TRBV12-3 or TRBV12-4 combines with J gene TRBJ1-1; the TRBD1 assignment by TCRdb is unverifiable without DNA. The CDR3 runs 15 residues. This chain's CDR3 is CASSLGTGMNTEAFF.

The chain has TRBV19 and TRBJ2-2. Germline loops: CDR1 LNHDA, CDR2 SQIVND (reference sequence). The CDR3 covers 12 residues. CDR3 amino acids: CASRKGTGELFF.

This sequence joins TRBV12-3 or TRBV12-4 and TRBJ2-3; no DNA is available, so the TRBD1 call from TCRdb remains unchecked. The CDR3 contains 14 residues. The CDR3 spells CASSQDTLTDTQYF.

The genes are TRBV28 and TRBJ2-7. This CDR3 contains 13 residues. Germline CDR1 reads MDHEN; CDR2 reads SYDVKM. CDR3 protein: CASLGQGLYEQYF.

The chain carries TRBV12-3 or TRBV12-4 and TRBJ1-4; checking the TCRdb D call of TRBD1 is not possible without DNA. The CDR3 has 13 amino acids. The CDR3 is CASLRDKTEKLFF.